The 4 T cell receptor beta chains given below trace back to one sample, sequenced in a study of cytomegalovirus exposure and HLA in healthy donors. Primers: 60 Vbeta forward and 13 Jbeta reverse. The method was immunoSEQ multiplex PCR; TCRdb's version includes in-frame clones alone and lacks a portion of them. The repertoire holds more than 130,000 clones, with more than 60% as singletons. Sequencing was done on a sample of PBMCs. Receptors originate from a male donor in good health and CMV-seronegative.

V usage is TRBV6-1 and J usage is TRBJ2-7; D remains unclear. CDR1 is MNHNS, CDR2 SASEGT, per germline. Trimming removed 8 bases from V and 2 bases from J, with 13 bases in between. The CDR3 loop spans 13 amino acids. The CDR3 nucleotides read TGTGCCAGCCAAGTGGCAGGCACCTACGAGCAGTACTTC. Residues: CASQVAGTYEQYF.

The chain joins TRBV30 to TRBJ2-1, with 9 bases matching TRBD1. V lost 3 bases to trimming and J lost 5 bases; unmatched junction nucleotides: 17. There are 18 residues in the CDR3. CDR1 is GTSNPN, CDR2 SVGIG, per germline (reference sequence). CDR3 loop: CAWSRRGQGTGRNNEQFF. In nucleotides, the CDR3 is TGTGCCTGGAGCCGTAGGGGCCAAGGGACAGGGCGAAACAATGAGCAGTTCTTC.

The V and J genes are TRBV19 and TRBJ1-4; 7 bases are a match to TRBD1. CDR1 and CDR2 from the germline V gene are LNHDA and SQIVND (reference sequence). Germline trimming cut 7 bases from V and 5 bases from J; bases unmatched to any gene: 10. The CDR3 is 15 residues long. In DNA form, the CDR3 reads TGTGCCAGTAACTACCCGGGACAGAGAAATGAAAAACTGTTTTTT. Amino acids: CASNYPGQRNEKLFF. The variable domain in full, with the rest retrieved from reference TRBV19 and TRBJ1-4, is DGGITQSPKYLFRKEGQNVTLSCEQNLNHDAMYWYRQDPGQGLRLIYYSQIVNDFQKGDIAEGYSVSREKKESFPLTVTSAQKNPTAFYLCASNYPGQRNEKLFFGSGTQLSVL.

Remarks on this clone: The same CDR3 can be traced to other DNA sequences in this sample. The genes are TRBV29-1 and TRBJ1-2; D unclear. The CDR3 has 11 residues. V gave up 7 bases and J gave up 2 bases, with 8 bases separating them. Germline V CDR1 and CDR2: SQVTM, ANQGSEA. For the CDR3, the DNA is TGCAGCGCCGTTGTGAACTATGGCTACACCTTC. Protein: CSAVVNYGYTF.